This entry describes one T cell receptor beta chain. The antigen remains unidentified. The data belong to a study of T cell responses to AZD1222 COVID-19 vaccine. The data were produced by immunoSEQ multiplex PCR, yet TCRdb's version contains in-frame clones alone and is incomplete. The sample has roughly 100,000 clones; 86% are singletons. Overall study results and limits: The peak T cell response came first, and repertoires were sampled only after it. Regions left unmutated in variants are reportedly the target of nearly half of spike-specific TCRs. Females made up more of the donors, who were largely white British, and clonal diversity may have come out too low. Distributed over spike, vaccine-associated CD4 TCRs predominated at 160-218 and 743-854.

The germline V gene encodes CDR1 LNHNV and CDR2 YYDKDF (reference sequence). The V end lost 0 bases, the J end lost 0 bases, and 12 bases lay between the germline ends. This CDR3 has 18 amino acids. The TCR was taken from an adult in good health. The specimen comprised peripheral blood, sampled on day 0 of AZD1222 vaccination. The V and J genes are TRBV15 and TRBJ2-6; D gene ambiguous. The CDR3 nucleotides read TGTGCCACCAGCAGAGATAGTCGCGGATTCTCTGGGGCCAACGTCCTGACTTTC. Its translation: CATSRDSRGFSGANVLTF.